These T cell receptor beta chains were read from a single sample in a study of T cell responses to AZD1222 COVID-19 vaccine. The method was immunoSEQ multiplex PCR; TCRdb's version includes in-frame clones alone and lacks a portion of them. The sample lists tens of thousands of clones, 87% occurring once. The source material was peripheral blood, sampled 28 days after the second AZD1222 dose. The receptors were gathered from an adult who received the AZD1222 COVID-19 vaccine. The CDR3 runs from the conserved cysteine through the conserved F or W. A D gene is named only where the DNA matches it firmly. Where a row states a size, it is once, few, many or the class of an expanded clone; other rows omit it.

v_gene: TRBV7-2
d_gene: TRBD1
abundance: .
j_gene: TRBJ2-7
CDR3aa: CASSWDRKYEQYF
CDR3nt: TGTGCCAGCAGTTGGGACAGAAAGTACGAGCAGTACTTC

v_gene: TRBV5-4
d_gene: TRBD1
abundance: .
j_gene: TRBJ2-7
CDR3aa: CASRSPGQAGQYEQYF
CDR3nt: TGTGCCAGCAGATCACCCGGACAGGCCGGCCAATACGAGCAGTACTTC

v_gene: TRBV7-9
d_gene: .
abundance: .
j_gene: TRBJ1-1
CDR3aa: CASSFLHTEAFF
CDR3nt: TGTGCCAGCAGCTTCCTTCACACTGAAGCTTTCTTT

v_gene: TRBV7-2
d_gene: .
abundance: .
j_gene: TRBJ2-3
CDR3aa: CASSLGWNTQYF
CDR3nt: TGTGCCAGCAGCTTAGGGTGGAATACGCAGTATTTT

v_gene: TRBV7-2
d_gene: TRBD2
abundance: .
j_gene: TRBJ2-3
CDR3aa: CASSRGGHTDTQYF
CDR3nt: TGTGCCAGCAGCCGGGGGGGACACACAGATACGCAGTATTTT

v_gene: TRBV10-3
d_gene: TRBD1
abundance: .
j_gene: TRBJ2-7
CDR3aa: CAIRPGTGDNEQYF
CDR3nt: TGTGCCATCAGACCCGGGACAGGGGATAACGAGCAGTACTTC

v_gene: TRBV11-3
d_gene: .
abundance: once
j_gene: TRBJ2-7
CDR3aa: CASSLDRGREQYF
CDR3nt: TGTGCCAGCAGCTTAGATCGGGGGCGCGAGCAGTACTTC

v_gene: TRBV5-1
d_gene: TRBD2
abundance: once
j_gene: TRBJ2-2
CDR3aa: CASSLRTSGLTGELFF
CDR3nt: TGCGCCAGCAGCCTCCGGACTAGCGGGCTCACCGGGGAGCTGTTTTTT

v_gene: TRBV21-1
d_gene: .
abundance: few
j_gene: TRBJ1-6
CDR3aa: CASSKEGGPDSPLHF
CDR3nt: TGTGCCAGCAGCAAAGAAGGCGGTCCCGATTCGCCCCTCCACTTT

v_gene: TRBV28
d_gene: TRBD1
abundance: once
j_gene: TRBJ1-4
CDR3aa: CASSSSGTGEKLFF
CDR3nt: TGTGCCAGCAGTTCCTCCGGGACAGGGGAAAAACTGTTTTTT

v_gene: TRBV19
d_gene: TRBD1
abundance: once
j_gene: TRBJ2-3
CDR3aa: CASTGQGVSDTQYF
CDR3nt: TGTGCCAGTACAGGACAGGGAGTGTCAGATACGCAGTATTTT

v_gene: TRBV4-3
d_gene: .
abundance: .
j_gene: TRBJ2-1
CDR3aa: CASSQDIGILSSYNEQFF
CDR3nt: TGCGCCAGCAGCCAAGATATAGGGATTTTGAGCTCCTACAATGAGCAGTTCTTC

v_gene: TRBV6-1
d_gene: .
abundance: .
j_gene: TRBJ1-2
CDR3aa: CASSEIGGQYTF
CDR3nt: TGTGCCAGCAGTGAAATCGGTGGTCAATACACCTTC

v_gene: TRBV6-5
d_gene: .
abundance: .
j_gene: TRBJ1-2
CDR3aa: CASGPAAGASYGYTF
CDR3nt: TGTGCCAGCGGACCGGCCGCCGGGGCGAGCTATGGCTACACCTTC

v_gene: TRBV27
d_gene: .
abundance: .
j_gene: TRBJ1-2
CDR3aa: CASRLTGDNYGYTF
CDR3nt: TGTGCCAGCAGACTGACAGGAGACAACTATGGCTACACCTTC

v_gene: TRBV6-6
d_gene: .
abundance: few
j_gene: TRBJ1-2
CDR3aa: CASRGEGRVYGYTF
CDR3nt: TGTGCCAGCAGGGGGGAAGGTCGTGTCTATGGCTACACCTTC

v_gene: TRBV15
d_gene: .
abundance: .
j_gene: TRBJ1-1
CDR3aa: CATSRGSRNTEAFF
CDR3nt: TGTGCCACCAGCAGGGGGTCCAGGAACACTGAAGCTTTCTTT

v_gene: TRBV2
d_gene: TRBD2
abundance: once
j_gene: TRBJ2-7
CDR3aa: CASMGLAGSGEQYF
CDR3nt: TGTGCCAGCATGGGACTAGCGGGGTCGGGTGAGCAGTACTTC

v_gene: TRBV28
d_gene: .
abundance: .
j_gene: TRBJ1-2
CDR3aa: CASSFSGRNYGYTF
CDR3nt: TGTGCCAGCAGTTTCTCTGGACGGAACTATGGCTACACCTTC

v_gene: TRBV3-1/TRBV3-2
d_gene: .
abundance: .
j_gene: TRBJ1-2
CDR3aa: CASSLSIVNYGYTF
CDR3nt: TGTGCCAGCAGCCTGTCGATTGTGAACTATGGCTACACCTTC

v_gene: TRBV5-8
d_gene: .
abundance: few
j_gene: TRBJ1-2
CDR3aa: CASSLGAANYGYTF
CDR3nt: TGTGCCAGCAGCTTGGGGGCAGCAAACTATGGCTACACCTTC

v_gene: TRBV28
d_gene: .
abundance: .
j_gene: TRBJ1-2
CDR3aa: CASSPGDRANYGYTF
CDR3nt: TGTGCCAGCAGCCCCGGGGATCGAGCTAACTATGGCTACACCTTC

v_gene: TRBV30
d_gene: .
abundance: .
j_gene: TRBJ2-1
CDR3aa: CAWGPDGDYNEQFF
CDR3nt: TGTGCCTGGGGCCCGGACGGCGACTACAATGAGCAGTTCTTC

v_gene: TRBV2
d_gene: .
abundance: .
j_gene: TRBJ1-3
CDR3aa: CASSETGGSGNTIYF
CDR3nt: TGTGCCAGCAGTGAAACGGGGGGCTCTGGAAACACCATATATTTT

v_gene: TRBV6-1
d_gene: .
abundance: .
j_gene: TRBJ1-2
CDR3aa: CASSEGAGPENGYTF
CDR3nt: TGTGCCAGCAGTGAAGGTGCCGGGCCAGAGAATGGCTACACCTTC

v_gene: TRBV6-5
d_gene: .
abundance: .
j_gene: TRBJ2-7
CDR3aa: CASSYSYRTSYEQYF
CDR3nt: TGTGCCAGCAGTTACTCTTACAGGACGTCCTACGAGCAGTACTTC

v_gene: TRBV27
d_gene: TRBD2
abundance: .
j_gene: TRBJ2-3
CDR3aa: CASSRLAGEFTDTQYF
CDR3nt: TGTGCCAGCAGCCGACTAGCGGGGGAATTCACAGATACGCAGTATTTT

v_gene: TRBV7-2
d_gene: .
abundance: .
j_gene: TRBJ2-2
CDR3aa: CASSLVPGPGELFF
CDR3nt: TGTGCCAGCAGCTTAGTTCCGGGTCCCGGGGAGCTGTTTTTT

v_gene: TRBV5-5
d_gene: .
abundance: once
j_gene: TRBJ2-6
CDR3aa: CASSFSGANVLTF
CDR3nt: TGTGCCAGCAGCTTCTCTGGGGCCAACGTCCTGACTTTC

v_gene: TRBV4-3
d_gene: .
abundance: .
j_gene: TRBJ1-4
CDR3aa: CASSLTGEKLFF
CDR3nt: TGCGCCAGCAGCCTCACGGGGGAAAAACTGTTTTTT

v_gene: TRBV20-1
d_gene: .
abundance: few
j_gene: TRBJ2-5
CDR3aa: CSAAWGANGYF
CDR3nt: TGCAGTGCTGCATGGGGGGCCAACGGGTACTTC

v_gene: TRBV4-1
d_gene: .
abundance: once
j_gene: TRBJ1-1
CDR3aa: CASSLEWQAEAFF
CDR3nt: TGCGCCAGCAGCCTTGAGTGGCAGGCTGAAGCTTTCTTT

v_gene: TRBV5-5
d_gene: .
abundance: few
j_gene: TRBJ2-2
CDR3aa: CASNLPQGGADTGELFF
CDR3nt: TGTGCCAGCAACCTTCCCCAGGGGGGGGCCGACACCGGGGAGCTGTTTTTT

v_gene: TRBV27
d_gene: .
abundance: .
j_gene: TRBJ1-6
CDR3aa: CASSLFPSQDSPLHF
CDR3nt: TGTGCCAGCAGTTTATTCCCCAGCCAGGATTCACCCCTCCACTTT

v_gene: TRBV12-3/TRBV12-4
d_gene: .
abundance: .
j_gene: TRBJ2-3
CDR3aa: CASRFTDTQYF
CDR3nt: TGTGCCAGCAGATTCACAGATACGCAGTATTTT

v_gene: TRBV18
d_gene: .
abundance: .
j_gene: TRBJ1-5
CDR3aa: CASSPPEGEPQHF
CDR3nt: TGTGCCAGCTCACCACCGGAGGGGGAGCCCCAGCATTTT

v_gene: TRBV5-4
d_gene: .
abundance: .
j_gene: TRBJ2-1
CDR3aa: CASSRTSEPGFDEQFF
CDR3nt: TGTGCCAGCAGTCGCACCTCGGAACCGGGTTTTGATGAGCAGTTCTTC

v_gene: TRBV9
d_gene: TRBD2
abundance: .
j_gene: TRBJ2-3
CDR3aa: CASSVTLISGLEANTDTQYF
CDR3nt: TGTGCCAGCAGCGTTACCCTTATCTCGGGACTAGAGGCAAACACAGATACGCAGTATTTT

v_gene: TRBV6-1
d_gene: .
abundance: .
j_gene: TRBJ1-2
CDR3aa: CASSEVPRNYGYTF
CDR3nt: TGTGCCAGCAGTGAAGTGCCAAGAAACTATGGCTACACCTTC

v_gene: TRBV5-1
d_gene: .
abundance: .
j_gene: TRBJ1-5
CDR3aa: CASSLGGLSSNQPQHF
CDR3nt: TGCGCCAGCAGCTTGGGGGGCCTTTCCAGCAATCAGCCCCAGCATTTT

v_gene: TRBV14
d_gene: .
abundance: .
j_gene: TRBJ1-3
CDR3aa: CASSQVRTGNTIYF
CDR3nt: TGTGCCAGCAGCCAAGTCCGGACTGGAAACACCATATATTTT

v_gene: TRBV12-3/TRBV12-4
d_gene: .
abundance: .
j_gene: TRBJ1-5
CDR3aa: CASSLWDQPQHF
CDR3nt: TGTGCCAGCAGTTTATGGGATCAGCCCCAGCATTTT

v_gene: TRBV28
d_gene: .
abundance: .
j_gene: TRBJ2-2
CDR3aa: CASSPSIENTGELFF
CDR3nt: TGTGCCAGCAGTCCCTCAATAGAGAACACCGGGGAGCTGTTTTTT